This T cell receptor beta chain is drawn from a study of T cells in Graves' hyperthyroidism and ophthalmopathy. The study, taken as a whole, reports: Most thyroid-expanded clonotypes above 0.001 were also found in blood. Ophthalmopathy stood apart from stable hyperthyroidism in a 13 V-J model.

Amplification targeted TCR beta CDR3 regions from RNA transcripts. The HTBI primer set was used in a first-round RT-PCR of the TCR CDR3. One entry per CDR3 protein results from TCRdb running MiXCR on the multiplex PCR reads. The sample consists of around 380,000 distinct CDR3 sequences, around an eighth of them appearing once. This clonotype has just a few counts. Its antigen is still unknown. The germline gene is not matched at one end of the junction; a read error may be the cause. The germline V gene has CDR1 DFQATT and CDR2 SNEGSKA (reference sequence). This CDR3 is built from 14 residues. Uncontrolled infection, other autoimmune disease, pregnancy or lactation excluded patients. Every diagnosis used clinical symptoms, serum thyroxine and TRAb, thyroid ultrasound and orbital computed tomography.

The sample consisted of blood. This receptor was taken from a man aged 30 to 45 with Graves' hyperthyroidism that later progressed to Graves' ophthalmopathy. V is TRBV20-1 and J is TRBJ2-7, with TRBD1 identical over 9 bases. CDR3 residues: CSAARDREYYGQYF. CDR3 nucleotides: TGCAGTGCTGCCAGGGACAGGGAATACTACGGGCAGTACTTC.